This TCR beta chain is from a study of T cells after yellow fever vaccination. The overall study: Preparing low-cell-number fractions relied on SMART-Seq v4 Ultra Low Input.

On this clonotype itself: Its cognate antigen is unknown.

Study observations and caveats: It was a small share of clonotypes that appeared in both CD4 and CD8 compartments.

Germline-derived CDR1 and CDR2 are KGHSH and LQKENI. This CDR3 spans 13 amino acids. Trimming stripped 6 bases from V and 4 bases from J, with 10 bases between. Template switching by 5'RACE produced TCR cDNA, adding a universal primer site and UMIs. TCRdb passed the 5' RACE reads through MiXCR, listing each CDR3 protein once. The sample contains about 550,000 distinct CDR3 sequences, around 21% of which appear only once. The chain couples TRBV18 to TRBJ2-1; D is uncertain. This sequence was found in a man between 25 and 39 years old who received the YFV17D yellow fever vaccine. The specimen comprised PBMCs, sampled 15 days after the yellow fever booster vaccination. The DNA of the CDR3 is TGTGCCAGCTCCCCCCTGAGATACAATGAGCAGTTCTTC. Its protein is CASSPLRYNEQFF. The full variable domain, its missing parts supplied by reference TRBV18 and TRBJ2-1, is NAGVMQNPRHLVRRRGQEARLRCSPMKGHSHVYWYRQLPEEGLKFMVYLQKENIIDESGMPKERFSAEFPKEGPSILRIQQVVRGDSAAYFCASSPLRYNEQFFGPGTRLTVL.